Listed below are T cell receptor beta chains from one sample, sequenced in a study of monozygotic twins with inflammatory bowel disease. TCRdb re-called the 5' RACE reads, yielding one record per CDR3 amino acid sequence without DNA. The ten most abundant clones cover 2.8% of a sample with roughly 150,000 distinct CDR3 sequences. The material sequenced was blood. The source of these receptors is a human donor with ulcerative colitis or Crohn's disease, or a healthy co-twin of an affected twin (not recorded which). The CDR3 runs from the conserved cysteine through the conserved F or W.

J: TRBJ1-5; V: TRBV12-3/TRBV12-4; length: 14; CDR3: CASSPNWEGQPQHF
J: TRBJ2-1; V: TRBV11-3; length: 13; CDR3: CASSTDRYNEQFF
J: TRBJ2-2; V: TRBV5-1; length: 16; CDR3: CASSLLTGADTGELFF
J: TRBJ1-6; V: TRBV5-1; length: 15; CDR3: CASSPQTGMNSPLHF
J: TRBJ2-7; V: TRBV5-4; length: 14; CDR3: CASSSPAGGYEQYF
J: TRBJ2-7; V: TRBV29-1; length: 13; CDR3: CSVRTGVSYEQYF
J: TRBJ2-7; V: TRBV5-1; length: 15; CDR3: CASSDTSGASYEQYF
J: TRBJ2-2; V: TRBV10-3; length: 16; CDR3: CAISGWDRDLTGELFF
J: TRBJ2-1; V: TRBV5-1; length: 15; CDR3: CASSPSDRESDEQFF
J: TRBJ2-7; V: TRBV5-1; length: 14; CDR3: CASSLAGTAYEQYF
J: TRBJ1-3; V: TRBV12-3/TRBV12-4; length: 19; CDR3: CASSLFGPVRGSIGNTIYF
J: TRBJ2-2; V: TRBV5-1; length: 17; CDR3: CASTFSRGRKGTGELFF
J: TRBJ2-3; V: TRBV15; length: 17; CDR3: CATSRDRLAGLTDTQYF
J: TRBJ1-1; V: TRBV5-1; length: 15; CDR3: CASSPAGGRNTEAFF
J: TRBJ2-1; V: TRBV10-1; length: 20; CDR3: CASSAHSTSGRSFSYNEQFF
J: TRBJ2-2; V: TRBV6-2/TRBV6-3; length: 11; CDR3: CASGSTGELFF
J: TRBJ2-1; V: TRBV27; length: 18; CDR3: CASSSSGLAGASYNEQFF
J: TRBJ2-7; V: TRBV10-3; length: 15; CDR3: CAISRTSGDSYEQYF
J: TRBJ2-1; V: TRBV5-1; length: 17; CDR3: CASSLRLDNVLSGEQFF
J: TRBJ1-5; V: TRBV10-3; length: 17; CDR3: CAISELFGQGLNQPQHF
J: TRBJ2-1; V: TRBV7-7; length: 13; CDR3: CASSLQGYNEQFF
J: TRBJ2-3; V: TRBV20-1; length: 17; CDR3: CSASPIVRRERIDTQYF
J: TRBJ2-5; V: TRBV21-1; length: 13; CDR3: CASSEGVQETQYF